This T cell receptor (beta chain) originates from a study of regulatory T cells in long-lasting Graves disease. Time point indicated: newly diagnosed GD, antithyroid drugs for less than 3 months. RNA isolated from PBMCs was used to make the TCR library. The germline gives CDR1 MDHEN, CDR2 SYDVKM. This CDR3 has 15 amino acids. V was shortened by 5 bases and J by 3 bases, with 15 bases between the two germline ends. Arm-PCR with iRepertoire HTBI primers amplified the CDR3 regions for these TCR beta libraries. Each CDR3 protein is one row after TCRdb ran MiXCR on the multiplex PCR reads. Of 550,000 to 600,000 distinct CDR3 sequences in the sample, more than 15% were seen once. These data were also reused for a study on T cells in Graves' hyperthyroidism and ophthalmopathy.

The receptor was isolated from a man younger than 35 with Graves disease. The sequencing here drew on peripheral blood mononuclear cells (PBMCs), taken at new diagnosis, from a patient treated with antithyroid drugs. The gene calls are TRBV28 and TRBJ2-3; D is uncertain. The CDR3 region has the DNA TGTGCCAGCAGTCCCCCTGCGGAGTGGACAGATACGCAGTATTTT. Protein: CASSPPAEWTDTQYF.